Included here is one TCR beta chain sequence, with context. Its target is not known. Sampled while nominally healthy, donors likely had unrecorded immune exposures. These data originate in a study of cytomegalovirus exposure and HLA in healthy donors. Trimming took off 2 bases at V and 6 bases at J, with 13 bases between the two ends. This CDR3 is 14 amino acids long. The germline V gene encodes CDR1 SGHRS and CDR2 YFSETQ. 13 Jbeta primers and 60 Vbeta primers were used for the PCR. The method was immunoSEQ multiplex PCR; TCRdb's version includes in-frame clones alone and lacks a portion of them. The table has over 30,000 clones, less than 70% seen once; the top ten hold 20% to 25%. Points from the study as a whole: Data from an earlier analysis indicated that most TCR beta V segments were productive either about 87% or about 30% of the time. In a later analysis, productive TCRs from donors in an Asian-associated ancestry cluster reportedly carried fewer N-insertions than the cohort mean. Cytomegalovirus association was assigned to 170 or so TCR beta chains.

The sequence came from a man aged 50-60 years in good health and CMV-seropositive. Material for sequencing was PBMCs. The chain joins TRBV5-1 to TRBJ2-3; D is perhaps TRBD2 (6 bases). The CDR3 coding sequence is TGCGCCAGCAGCTTTGAACGGGAGTGGGATACGCAGTATTTT. Its translation: CASSFEREWDTQYF.